This T cell receptor delta chain was found in a study of γδ T cells in repeated Plasmodium falciparum infection. The wider study: Each infection was followed by sampling at 21 days, plus baseline and some pre-infection draws. Study-level findings and limits: In Vdelta2-negative, largely Vdelta1+, gammadelta repertoires, repeated controlled infections appeared to drive clonal selection waves. Donors in Mali lived in a small rural village, largely one ethnic group.

This clone was found many times. The antigen is undetermined. A far bigger clonotype differs at one base, so this is likely a read error. Within the sample, other DNA sequences also encode this same CDR3. Gammadelta T cells were flow-sorted from PBMC into Vgamma9/Vdelta2+ and Vdelta2-negative populations for bulk analysis. V lost 1 base to trimming and J lost 4 bases, with 19 bases between them. CDR3 length: 15 residues. Germline V gene sequence: CDR1 TVYSNPD, CDR2 GDNSRS (reference sequence). TRG and TRD sequences were obtained from every sorted gammadelta sample. TCRdb called clones anew from the multiplex PCR reads with CATT. The table lists roughly 50,000 delta-chain clones, approximately 1.5% of them singletons.

The source is a pool of human donors (malaria-infected and uninfected, not separated). Sequencing used gamma-delta T cells from blood. The chain links TRDV3 to TRDJ1; perhaps TRDD3 as D (5 bases). CDR3 region: CAFIAGVWRSDKLIF. In nucleotides, the CDR3 is TGTGCCTTTATTGCGGGGGTCTGGAGGAGCGATAAACTCATCTTT.